The 17 T cell receptor beta chains below come from one sample, sequenced in a study of control samples from healthy donors and cancer patients. The method was immunoSEQ multiplex PCR; TCRdb's version includes in-frame clones alone and lacks a portion of them. This table has about 140,000 clones, roughly nine tenths appearing once. The specimen sequenced was blood. Receptors originate from a woman aged 30 to 39 in good health.

Written as DNA, the CDR3 is TGTGCCAGCAGCGTAGGAGCCACTAGCGGGAGACTCAATGAGCAGTTCTTC. It encodes CASSVGATSGRLNEQFF. The chain combines TRBV9 with TRBJ2-1; 11 bases match TRBD2. The CDR3 totals 17 residues. Trimming at V came to 0 bases and at J to 6 bases, leaving 8 bases not matched to a gene. Germline V gene sequence: CDR1 SGDLS, CDR2 YYNGEE.

A remark on this clone: This same CDR3 is encoded by further DNA sequences in the sample. The chain links TRBV5-1 to TRBJ2-7; 13 nucleotides align to TRBD2. This CDR3 is 15 amino acids long. The germline CDR1 and CDR2 sequences are SGHRS and YFSETQ. V lost 4 bases and J lost 2; bases outside the gene matches: 3. CDR3 amino acids: CASSPTSGRAYEQYF. The CDR3 DNA is TGCGCCAGCAGCCCTACTAGCGGGAGGGCCTACGAGCAGTACTTC.

This chain joins TRBV7-3 and TRBJ1-2; 9 nucleotides match TRBD1. The CDR3 is 14 residues long. Germline CDR1 reads SGHTA; CDR2 reads FQGTGA. Trimming at V came to 2 bases and at J to 8 bases, leaving 6 bases not matched to a gene. For the CDR3, the DNA is TGTGCCAGCAGCTTATCCCCGGACAGGGGAGGCTACACCTTC. Translated, it gives CASSLSPDRGGYTF.

The chain links TRBV9 to TRBJ1-4; D not resolved. The CDR3 has 13 amino acids. V shed 1 base and J shed 3 bases, with 4 bases lying between them. Germline lookup yields CDR1 SGDLS and CDR2 YYNGEE. The chain's CDR3 is CASSVRANEKLFF. The DNA for the CDR3 is TGTGCCAGCAGCGTACGAGCTAATGAAAAACTGTTTTTT.

The rearrangement joins TRBV9 to TRBJ2-3; D is undetermined. Trimming took 4 bases from V and 0 from J, leaving 12 bases between them. The CDR3 runs 15 residues. Germline CDR1 is SGDLS and CDR2 is YYNGEE. This chain's CDR3 is CASSHLQASTDTQYF. The CDR3 nucleotides read TGTGCCAGCAGCCACCTGCAGGCTAGCACAGATACGCAGTATTTT.

V usage is TRBV28 and J usage is TRBJ1-2; D is unresolved. V lost 4 bases, J lost 4 bases, and 16 bases lay in between. Germline V gene lookup returns CDR1 MDHEN and CDR2 SYDVKM. The CDR3 covers 15 residues. CDR3 DNA sequence: TGTGCCAGCAGTTCCTTGAACCGGGCCTTCTATGGCTACACCTTC. It codes for CASSSLNRAFYGYTF.

The chain joins TRBV5-4 to TRBJ2-1, with no clear D. CDR1 and CDR2 (germline): SGHNT, YYREEE (reference sequence). V gave up 0 bases and J gave up 6 bases, with 4 bases separating them. This CDR3 region has 12 residues. The CDR3 bases are TGTGCCAGCAGCTTGGACCCCAATGAGCAGTTCTTC. Translating gives CASSLDPNEQFF.

This clone was observed a single time. The chain links TRBV6-1 to TRBJ1-5; D is ambiguous. The CDR3 runs to 13 residues. V was cut by 1 base and J by 6 bases, with 7 bases left in between. Germline V gene sequence: CDR1 MNHNS, CDR2 SASEGT. As DNA, the CDR3 is TGTGCCAGCAGTGAAGTTAGGAGTCAGCCCCAGCATTTT. Its protein product is CASSEVRSQPQHF.

This rearrangement joins TRBV2 to TRBJ1-6; D possibly corresponds to TRBD1 (5 bases). Looked up from germline, CDR1 is SNHLY and CDR2 is FYNNEI. Trimming took off 9 bases at V and 9 bases at J, with 18 bases between the two ends. This CDR3 spans 14 amino acids. CDR3 loop: CASERRRQGSPLHF. DNA of the CDR3: TGTGCCAGTGAGAGGCGAAGGCAGGGTTCACCCCTCCACTTT.

V usage is TRBV6-5 and J usage is TRBJ1-1, with D possibly matching TRBD1 (5 bases). Germline V gene lookup returns CDR1 MNHEY and CDR2 SVGAGI. This CDR3 comprises 16 residues. Trimming removed 1 base from V and 0 bases from J, with 12 bases in between. This chain's CDR3 is CASSYYSGTVNTEAFF. The DNA of the CDR3 is TGTGCCAGCAGTTACTATTCGGGGACGGTGAACACTGAAGCTTTCTTT.

Written as DNA, the CDR3 is TGTGCCAGCAGTTACTTCACAGGATTCGGTATCTACTTC. Protein sequence: CASSYFTGFGIYF. The chain recombines TRBV6-2 or TRBV6-3 with TRBJ2-7; D may be TRBD1 (5 bases). CDR3 size: 13 residues. Germline CDR1 reads MNHEY; CDR2 reads SVGEGT. V lost 1 base and J 13 bases, leaving 17 bases between the germline ends.

CDR3 coding DNA: TGTGCCAGCAGCTTAAGTGGACTAGCGGGCGGGGAGCTGTTTTTT. It yields the protein CASSLSGLAGGELFF. The chain has TRBV11-2 and TRBJ2-2, with 11 bases matching TRBD2. The CDR3 contains 15 residues. The germline V gene has CDR1 SGHAT and CDR2 FQNNGV. The V segment lost 2 bases and the J segment 7 bases; nucleotides outside the gene matches: 3.

V usage is TRBV7-2 and J usage is TRBJ2-3, with 9 positions matching TRBD2. There are 15 residues in the CDR3. The junction had 2 bases not matched to a gene; V was cut back by 2 bases and J by 2 bases. The germline V gene encodes CDR1 SGHTA and CDR2 FQGNSA. The CDR3 DNA is TGTGCCAGCAGCTTAATAGCGGGGGACACAGATACGCAGTATTTT. Its translation is CASSLIAGDTDTQYF.

V is TRBV24-1 and J is TRBJ1-2; TRBD1 matches 7 bases. The V and J ends lost 5 bases and 5 bases, in that order; junction bases with no gene match: 7. Germline CDR1 is KGHDR and CDR2 is SFDVKD. This CDR3 region has 14 residues. The chain's CDR3 is CATSGPDRWYGYTF. CDR3 sequence (DNA): TGTGCCACCAGTGGCCCGGACAGGTGGTATGGCTACACCTTC.

The chain uses TRBV12-3 or TRBV12-4 and TRBJ1-6; D not resolved. The V and J ends lost 6 bases and 10 bases respectively, with 13 bases between them. This CDR3 is 13 amino acids long. The CDR3 is CASRSVPRSPLHF. CDR3 in DNA: TGTGCCAGCAGGTCGGTCCCCAGATCACCCCTCCACTTT.

V and J are TRBV28 and TRBJ1-1, with a weak D call TRBD1 (5 bases). CDR1 is MDHEN and CDR2 is SYDVKM in the germline V gene. The CDR3 has 15 amino acids. The V and J ends lost 4 bases and 0 bases respectively, with 12 bases between them. CDR3 in DNA: TGTGCCAGCAGTTCATCGGGACTGATGAACACTGAAGCTTTCTTT. Amino acid sequence: CASSSSGLMNTEAFF.

The genes are TRBV19 and TRBJ1-1; 7 bases fit TRBD1. This CDR3 has 15 amino acids. J lost 7 bases, V lost 5 bases, and 13 bases had no gene match. The germline gives CDR1 LNHDA, CDR2 SQIVND (reference sequence). CDR3 nucleotides: TGTGCCAGTAGTCTAGGGGGCCTGATTAGTAATGAAGCTTTCTTT. Translated: CASSLGGLISNEAFF.